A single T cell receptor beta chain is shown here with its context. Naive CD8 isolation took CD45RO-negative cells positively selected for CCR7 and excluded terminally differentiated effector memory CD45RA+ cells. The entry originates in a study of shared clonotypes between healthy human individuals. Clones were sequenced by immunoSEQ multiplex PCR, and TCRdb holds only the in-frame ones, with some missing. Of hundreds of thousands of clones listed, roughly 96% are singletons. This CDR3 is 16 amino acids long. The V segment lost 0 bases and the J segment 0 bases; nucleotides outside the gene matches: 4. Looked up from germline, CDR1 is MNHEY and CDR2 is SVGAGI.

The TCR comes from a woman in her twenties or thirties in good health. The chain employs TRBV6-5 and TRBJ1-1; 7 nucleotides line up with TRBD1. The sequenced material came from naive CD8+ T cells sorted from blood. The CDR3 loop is CASSYSTGLVNTEAFF. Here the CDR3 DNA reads TGTGCCAGCAGTTACTCGACAGGGTTGGTGAACACTGAAGCTTTCTTT.